This TCR beta chain was obtained from a study of blood T cell repertoires in COVID-19. Looking at the study overall: Sources were T cells, B-cell-depleted T cells, or PBMCs; the material itself was cDNA or gDNA.

Authors' methods: Scientists estimated how many nucleated cells there were by amplifying reference gene primers. Generated by immunoSEQ multiplex PCR, the TCRdb table keeps only in-frame clones and is missing some. The D gene and trimming were derived from the DNA, and the V and J assignments and clone size from that table. Of approximately 170,000 clones listed, 86% are singletons. V dropped 6 bases and J dropped 6 bases, with 12 bases sitting between them. This CDR3 contains 12 residues. The chain is built from TRBV12-3 or TRBV12-4 and TRBJ2-7; tentatively, D is TRBD2 (5 bases). This receptor was identified in a woman of 80 years or more in a cohort sampled during active or convalescent COVID-19. The sample consisted of peripheral blood. DNA of the CDR3: TGTGCCAGCAGCCAAGGTCGGGGCGAGCAGTACGTC. Residues: CASSQGRGEQYV.